Here is one T cell receptor beta chain with its context. Its matching antigen is unknown. Here immunoSEQ multiplex PCR was the method, and the copy in TCRdb shows in-frame clones only, minus some. The table shows some 30,000 clones, with 90% occurring only once. Trimming cost V 2 bases and J 0 bases; bases outside gene matches: 5. Germline assignment: CDR1 SGHTA and CDR2 FQGNSA. CDR3 length equals 16 residues. These data originate in a study of lymphopenia after photon versus proton radiotherapy. Study-wide results and caveats: Post-nadir TCR diversity decline inversely tracked overall survival among those who died. Survival link was tested only in deceased patients; proton benefit remains a possibility. Relative stability marked proton patients; photon patients lost diversity and naive cells. After the lymphocyte nadir, photon-treated repertoires showed oligoclonal expansion, especially of CD8+ Temra cells.

The clonotype comes from a woman in her forties or fifties with pancreatic cancer. Here the sequenced sample was peripheral blood, taken from a patient treated with photon-based radiotherapy. The chain recombines TRBV7-2 with TRBJ2-7; 9 positions match TRBD1. CDR3 amino acids: CASSLLGTGTSYEQYF. The CDR3 DNA sequence: TGTGCCAGCAGCTTACTAGGGACAGGGACCTCCTACGAGCAGTACTTC.